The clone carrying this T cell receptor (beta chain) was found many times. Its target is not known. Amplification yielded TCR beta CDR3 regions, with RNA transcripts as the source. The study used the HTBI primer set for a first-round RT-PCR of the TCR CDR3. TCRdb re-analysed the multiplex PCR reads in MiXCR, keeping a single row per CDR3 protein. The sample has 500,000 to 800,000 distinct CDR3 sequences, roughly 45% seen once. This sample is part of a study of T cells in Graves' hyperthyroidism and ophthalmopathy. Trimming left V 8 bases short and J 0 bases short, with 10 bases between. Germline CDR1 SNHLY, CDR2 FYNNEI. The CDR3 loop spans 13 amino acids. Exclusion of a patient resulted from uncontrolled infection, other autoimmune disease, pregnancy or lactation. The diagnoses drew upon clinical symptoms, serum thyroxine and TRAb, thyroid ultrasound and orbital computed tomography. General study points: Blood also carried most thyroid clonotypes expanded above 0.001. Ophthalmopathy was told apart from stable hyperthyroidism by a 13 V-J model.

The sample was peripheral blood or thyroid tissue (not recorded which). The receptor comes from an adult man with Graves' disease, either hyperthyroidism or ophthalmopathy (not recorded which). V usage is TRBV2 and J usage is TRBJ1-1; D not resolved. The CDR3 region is CASQSKVNTEAFF. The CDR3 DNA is TGTGCCAGCCAATCAAAGGTGAACACTGAAGCTTTCTTT. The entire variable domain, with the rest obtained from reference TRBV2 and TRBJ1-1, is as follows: EPEVTQTPSHQVTQMGQEVILRCVPISNHLYFYWYRQILGQKVEFLVSFYNNEISEKSEIFDDQFSVERPDGSNFTLKIRSTKLEDSAMYFCASQSKVNTEAFFGQGTRLTVV.